Below are 10 T cell receptor beta chains sequenced from a single sample in a study of OX40 agonist ivuxolimab in advanced cancers. The repertoire was sequenced with immunoSEQ multiplex PCR; TCRdb's copy has only in-frame clones and lacks some. This sample carries more than 50,000 clones, 90% to 95% of them seen once, and the ten largest clones take approximately 19%. Source: CD4+ or CD8+ T cells sorted from blood, taken in a trial of the OX40 agonist ivuxolimab. The receptors stem from an adult with an advanced solid tumor such as melanoma, head and neck, liver or kidney cancer.

The chain has TRBV29-1 and TRBJ2-7, with 10 positions matching TRBD1. Germline V gene lookup returns CDR1 SQVTM and CDR2 ANQGSEA. The CDR3 sequence is 13 residues long. The V gene end was trimmed by 6 bases and the J gene end by 0 bases; junction bases not matched to a gene: 2. The CDR3 DNA is TGCAGCGTGGGGACAGGGGCCTCCTACGAGCAGTACTTC. The encoded protein is CSVGTGASYEQYF.

This clone was seen a single time. The sample contains more than one DNA sequence encoding this CDR3. The rearrangement uses TRBV11-2 and TRBJ2-3, with D uncertain. The CDR3 totals 12 residues. Germline V CDR1 and CDR2: SGHAT, FQNNGV. V lost 1 base to trimming and J lost 6 bases, with 5 bases between them. CDR3 nucleotide sequence: TGTGCCAGCAGCTTAGTTGGTGATACGCAGTATTTT. This gives the protein CASSLVGDTQYF.

This rearrangement joins TRBV11-3 to TRBJ1-2; D call uncertain. CDR3 size: 14 residues. V was clipped by 4 bases and J by 4 bases, with 13 bases between them. CDR1 and CDR2 from the germline V gene are SGHNT and YENEEA. Here the CDR3 reads CASSSLSPGYGYTF. DNA for the CDR3: TGTGCCAGCAGCTCACTCTCGCCTGGCTATGGCTACACCTTC.

The rearrangement links TRBV11-2 to TRBJ2-1, with TRBD2 matching over 11 bases. Looked up from germline, CDR1 is SGHAT and CDR2 is FQNNGV. The ends lost 2 bases at V and 7 bases at J; junction bases unmatched: 4. The CDR3 consists of 15 residues. The CDR3 DNA is TGTGCCAGCAGCTTAAGGACTAGCGGGCGTAATGAGCAGTTCTTC. Its translation is CASSLRTSGRNEQFF.

The chain uses TRBV11-2 and TRBJ2-5; 9 bases are a match to TRBD2. Trimming cost V 5 bases and J 4 bases; bases outside gene matches: 11. CDR1 is SGHAT and CDR2 is FQNNGV in the germline V gene. CDR3 length: 16 amino acids. CDR3 sequence reads: CASSPRLAELGETQYF. The CDR3 bases are TGTGCCAGCAGCCCTAGACTAGCGGAGCTGGGAGAGACCCAGTACTTC.

The J gene is TRBJ2-7, the V gene TRBV4-2; perhaps TRBD2 as D (6 bases). Trimming took 0 bases from V and 1 from J, leaving 13 bases between them. This CDR3 comprises 16 residues. The germline V gene has CDR1 LGHNA and CDR2 YNFKEQ. The CDR3: CASSQEGGVWSYEQYF. CDR3 bases: TGTGCCAGCAGCCAAGAAGGCGGGGTGTGGTCCTACGAGCAGTACTTC.

The chain recombines TRBV5-1 with TRBJ2-2; TRBD2 aligns across 10 bases. The V gene end was trimmed by 3 bases and the J gene end by 1 base; junction bases not matched to a gene: 9. CDR3 size: 18 residues. Germline-derived CDR1 and CDR2 are SGHRS and YFSETQ. Here the CDR3 reads CASSSIVRLAGNTGELFF. DNA for the CDR3: TGCGCCAGCAGCTCCATCGTGCGACTAGCGGGGAACACCGGGGAGCTGTTTTTT.

This chain uses TRBV9 with TRBJ2-1; D is possibly TRBD1 or TRBD2 (6 bases each). Germline V CDR1 and CDR2: SGDLS, YYNGEE. The V gene lost 4 bases and the J gene lost 7 bases, with 12 bases spanning the gap. The CDR3 has 13 residues. CDR3 coding DNA: TGTGCCAGCAGCCTCAGGGGAGGAAATGAGCAGTTCTTC. Residues: CASSLRGGNEQFF. Full variable domain (rest looked up from reference TRBV9 and TRBJ2-1): DSGVTQTPKHLITATGQRVTLRCSPRSGDLSVYWYQQSLDQGLQFLIQYYNGEERAKGNILERFSAQQFPDLHSELNLSSLELGDSALYFCASSLRGGNEQFFGPGTRLTVL.

The rearrangement joins TRBV10-2 to TRBJ1-2; no reliable D call. Trimming shortened V by 0 bases and J by 4 bases, and 6 bases separated the two germline ends. Germline values: CDR1 WSHSY, CDR2 SAAADI. The CDR3 covers 13 residues. The CDR3 protein is CASSESSFYGYTF. The CDR3 region has the DNA TGCGCCAGCAGTGAGTCATCGTTCTATGGCTACACCTTC.

CDR3 amino acids: CASSSGTENEQFF. The CDR3 DNA reads as TGTGCCAGCAGCTCCGGGACGGAAAATGAGCAGTTCTTC. V and J are TRBV5-6 and TRBJ2-1; D is possibly TRBD1 or TRBD2 (5 bases each). Trimming removed 3 bases at V and 7 bases at J, with 11 bases between. The CDR3 totals 13 residues. Per the germline V gene, CDR1 is SGHDT and CDR2 is YYEEEE.